Listed below are T cell receptor beta chains from one sample, sequenced in a study of PD-L1 blockade in urothelial cancer. TCRdb's copy holds only in-frame clones and misses some; the assay was immunoSEQ multiplex PCR. The profile shows about 70,000 clones, around four fifths of them singletons. This sample comprised PBMCs, obtained around atezolizumab (anti-PD-L1) treatment. Receptors originate from a man in his 70s with urothelial cancer. CDR3s include the opening cysteine and the closing phenylalanine or tryptophan. Each record gives: J gene, V gene, clone size, D gene, CDR3 DNA, CDR3 protein. A D gene is named only where the DNA matches it firmly. Expanded clones are given a class, and other clones once, few, many or no size at all.

J gene: TRBJ1-2; V gene: TRBV6-1; clone size: -; D gene: -; CDR3 DNA: TGTGCCAGCAGTGAATTAGCGGGGGTCCCCTATGGCTACACCTTC; CDR3 protein: CASSELAGVPYGYTF
J gene: TRBJ2-1; V gene: TRBV10-2; clone size: -; D gene: TRBD2; CDR3 DNA: TGCGCCAGCAGTGAGTTAGCGGGAGCGATCTACAATGAGCAGTTCTTC; CDR3 protein: CASSELAGAIYNEQFF
J gene: TRBJ2-7; V gene: TRBV7-2; clone size: -; D gene: TRBD2; CDR3 DNA: TGTGCCAGCAGCTTAGTTGGGACTAGCGGGAGGGCGTCCGAGCAGTACTTC; CDR3 protein: CASSLVGTSGRASEQYF
J gene: TRBJ1-2; V gene: TRBV18; clone size: -; D gene: -; CDR3 DNA: TGTGCCAGCTCACCGGGCCAGGAATTCTATGGCTACACCTTC; CDR3 protein: CASSPGQEFYGYTF
J gene: TRBJ1-5; V gene: TRBV18; clone size: few; D gene: TRBD1; CDR3 DNA: TGTGCCAGCTCACTCGGGACAGCTGCGATTCAGCCCCAGCATTTT; CDR3 protein: CASSLGTAAIQPQHF
J gene: TRBJ1-2; V gene: TRBV15; clone size: -; D gene: -; CDR3 DNA: TGTGCCACCAGCGGAGACCTGACAGGCCTCTCGGGGGGCTACACCTTC; CDR3 protein: CATSGDLTGLSGGYTF
J gene: TRBJ1-2; V gene: TRBV27; clone size: -; D gene: -; CDR3 DNA: TGTGCCAGCAGTTTATGGCAGGGGACGGGCTACACCTTC; CDR3 protein: CASSLWQGTGYTF
J gene: TRBJ2-2; V gene: TRBV7-3; clone size: -; D gene: TRBD1; CDR3 DNA: TGTGCCAGCAGCCTTGACAGGGCGAACACCGGGGAGCTGTTTTTT; CDR3 protein: CASSLDRANTGELFF
J gene: TRBJ1-1; V gene: TRBV11-2; clone size: -; D gene: -; CDR3 DNA: TGTGCCAGCAGCTCCGGACACCCTGAAGCTTTCTTT; CDR3 protein: CASSSGHPEAFF
J gene: TRBJ2-5; V gene: TRBV18; clone size: -; D gene: -; CDR3 DNA: TGTGCCAGCTCACGGGCAGGGGTAGCGGAGACCCAGTACTTC; CDR3 protein: CASSRAGVAETQYF
J gene: TRBJ2-2; V gene: TRBV5-6; clone size: -; D gene: -; CDR3 DNA: TGTGCCAGCAGCTTGTCGTCGACTGGGGAGCTGTTTTTT; CDR3 protein: CASSLSSTGELFF
J gene: TRBJ2-1; V gene: TRBV7-8; clone size: -; D gene: -; CDR3 DNA: TGTGCCAGCACCCCCCTTTTACCTTCGGGGGAGCAGTTCTTC; CDR3 protein: CASTPLLPSGEQFF
J gene: TRBJ2-5; V gene: TRBV2; clone size: -; D gene: -; CDR3 DNA: TGTGCCAGCAGTGAAGCTTTGGACTCCCTCGGTGCCCAGTACTTC; CDR3 protein: CASSEALDSLGAQYF
J gene: TRBJ2-5; V gene: TRBV11-2; clone size: -; D gene: TRBD2; CDR3 DNA: TGTGCCAGCAGCTTTCCGACTAGCGGGATTCGAGAGACCCAGTACTTC; CDR3 protein: CASSFPTSGIRETQYF
J gene: TRBJ2-7; V gene: TRBV5-1; clone size: once; D gene: TRBD1; CDR3 DNA: TGCGCCAGCAGCCCGAGACAGGGGGGCGCCTACGAGCAGTACTTC; CDR3 protein: CASSPRQGGAYEQYF
J gene: TRBJ2-1; V gene: TRBV7-9; clone size: -; D gene: TRBD2; CDR3 DNA: TGTGCCAGCAGCTCCACTCCCTTTGGAGCGGGAGTGGTCGATGAGCAGTTCTTC; CDR3 protein: CASSSTPFGAGVVDEQFF
J gene: TRBJ2-7; V gene: TRBV2; clone size: -; D gene: -; CDR3 DNA: TGTGCCAGCAGTGAACAGGGTTTCGAGCAGTACTTC; CDR3 protein: CASSEQGFEQYF
J gene: TRBJ1-2; V gene: TRBV19; clone size: -; D gene: -; CDR3 DNA: TGTGCCAGTACCCAGGGACATCCCGACTATGGCTACACCTTC; CDR3 protein: CASTQGHPDYGYTF
J gene: TRBJ2-1; V gene: TRBV6-5; clone size: -; D gene: TRBD2; CDR3 DNA: TGTGCCAGCAGTCCCGTCCGACTAGCGTACAATGAGCAGTTCTTC; CDR3 protein: CASSPVRLAYNEQFF
J gene: TRBJ2-1; V gene: TRBV15; clone size: -; D gene: TRBD2; CDR3 DNA: TGTGCCACCGCTACACAAGCGGGAGGGCATCAGGAGCAGTTCTTC; CDR3 protein: CATATQAGGHQEQFF
J gene: TRBJ2-1; V gene: TRBV28; clone size: -; D gene: TRBD2; CDR3 DNA: TGTGCCAGCAGTCCGGGACTAGCGGACCCCTGGGGCTCCTACAATGAGCAGTTCTTC; CDR3 protein: CASSPGLADPWGSYNEQFF
J gene: TRBJ2-7; V gene: TRBV4-1; clone size: -; D gene: -; CDR3 DNA: TGCGCCAGCAGCCAAGAGGGGGCTAGCGGCTACGAGCAGTACTTC; CDR3 protein: CASSQEGASGYEQYF
J gene: TRBJ1-4; V gene: TRBV28; clone size: -; D gene: TRBD1; CDR3 DNA: TGTGCCAGCAGTTCACGGGACAGGGGTGGCGAAAAACTGTTTTTT; CDR3 protein: CASSSRDRGGEKLFF
J gene: TRBJ2-7; V gene: TRBV27; clone size: -; D gene: TRBD2; CDR3 DNA: TGTGCCAGCAGTACCATAGCGGGGGTAGGCGAGCAGTACTTC; CDR3 protein: CASSTIAGVGEQYF
J gene: TRBJ1-2; V gene: TRBV6-4; clone size: -; D gene: -; CDR3 DNA: TGTGCCAGCAGTGACGGCTCCTACTATGGCTACACCTTC; CDR3 protein: CASSDGSYYGYTF
J gene: TRBJ2-5; V gene: TRBV10-3; clone size: -; D gene: -; CDR3 DNA: TGTGCCATCAGTGAGGGACCCTTAGACCGAGGGCGAGAGACCCAGTACTTC; CDR3 protein: CAISEGPLDRGRETQYF
J gene: TRBJ2-4; V gene: TRBV6-1; clone size: once; D gene: -; CDR3 DNA: TGTGCCAGCAGTGAAAGCGGGACAGGTGCCAAAAACATTCAGTACTTC; CDR3 protein: CASSESGTGAKNIQYF
J gene: TRBJ2-5; V gene: TRBV7-9; clone size: -; D gene: TRBD1; CDR3 DNA: TGTGCCAGCAGCTCTACAGGGGCTTGGGAGACCCAGTACTTC; CDR3 protein: CASSSTGAWETQYF
J gene: TRBJ2-3; V gene: TRBV14; clone size: -; D gene: TRBD2; CDR3 DNA: TGTGCCAGCAGCCATGGGACTAGCGGACTTGATACGCAGTATTTT; CDR3 protein: CASSHGTSGLDTQYF
J gene: TRBJ2-7; V gene: TRBV21-1; clone size: -; D gene: -; CDR3 DNA: TGTGCCAGCAGCAACTTCCGGTACGGCACTATAATAAGTGGAGGCGGGGAGCCCTCCTACGAGCAGTACTTC; CDR3 protein: CASSNFRYGTIISGGGEPSYEQYF
J gene: TRBJ2-3; V gene: TRBV2; clone size: once; D gene: TRBD2; CDR3 DNA: TGTGCCAGCAACAGCGGGAGAGGGGGCACAGATACGCAGTATTTT; CDR3 protein: CASNSGRGGTDTQYF